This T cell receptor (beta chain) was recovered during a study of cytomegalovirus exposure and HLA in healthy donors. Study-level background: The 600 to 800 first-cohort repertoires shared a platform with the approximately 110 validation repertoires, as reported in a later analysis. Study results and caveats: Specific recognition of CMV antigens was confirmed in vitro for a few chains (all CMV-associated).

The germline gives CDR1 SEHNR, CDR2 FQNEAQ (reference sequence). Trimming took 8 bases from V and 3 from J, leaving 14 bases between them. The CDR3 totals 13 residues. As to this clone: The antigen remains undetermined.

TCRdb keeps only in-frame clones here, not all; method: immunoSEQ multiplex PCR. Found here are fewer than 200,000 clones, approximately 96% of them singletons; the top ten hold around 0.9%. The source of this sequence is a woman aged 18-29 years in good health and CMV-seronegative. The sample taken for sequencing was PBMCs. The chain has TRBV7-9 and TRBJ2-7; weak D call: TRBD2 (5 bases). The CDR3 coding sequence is TGTGCCAGCCGGGGTGCAGGATACTACGAGCAGTACTTC. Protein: CASRGAGYYEQYF. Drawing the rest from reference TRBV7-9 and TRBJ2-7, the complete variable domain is DTGVSQNPRHKITKRGQNVTFRCDPISEHNRLYWYRQTLGQGPEFLTYFQNEAQLEKSRLLSDRFSAERPKGSFSTLEIQRTEQGDSAMYLCASRGAGYYEQYFGPGTRLTVT.